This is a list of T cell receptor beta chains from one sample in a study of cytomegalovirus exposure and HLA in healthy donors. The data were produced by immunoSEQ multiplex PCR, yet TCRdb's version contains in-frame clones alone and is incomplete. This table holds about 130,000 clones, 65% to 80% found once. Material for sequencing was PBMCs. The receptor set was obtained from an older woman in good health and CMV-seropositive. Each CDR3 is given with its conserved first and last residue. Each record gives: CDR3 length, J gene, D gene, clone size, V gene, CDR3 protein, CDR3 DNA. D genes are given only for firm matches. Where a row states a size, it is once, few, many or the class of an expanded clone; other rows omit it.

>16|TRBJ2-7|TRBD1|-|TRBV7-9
CASSLRGTGISYEQYF
TGTGCCAGCAGCTTAAGGGGGACAGGAATCTCCTACGAGCAGTACTTC
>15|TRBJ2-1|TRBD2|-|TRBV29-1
CSVRSGIYSYNEQFF
TGCAGCGTCCGGAGCGGGATTTACTCCTACAATGAGCAGTTCTTC
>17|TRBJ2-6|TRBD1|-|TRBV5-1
CASSSGTGVLGANVLTF
TGCGCCAGCAGCTCCGGGACAGGGGTATTGGGGGCCAACGTCCTGACTTTC
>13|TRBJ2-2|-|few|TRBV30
CAWTQVASGELFF
TGTGCCTGGACCCAGGTTGCGTCAGGGGAGCTGTTTTTT
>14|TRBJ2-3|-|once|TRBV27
CASSLQGFTDTQYF
TGTGCCAGCAGTTTACAGGGTTTTACAGATACGCAGTATTTT
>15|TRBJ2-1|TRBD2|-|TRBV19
CASRPGIAGYNEQFF
TGTGCCAGTCGCCCCGGAATAGCGGGATACAATGAGCAGTTCTTC
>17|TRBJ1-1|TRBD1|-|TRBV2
CASRRTGDRRSDTEAFF
TGTGCCAGCAGGCGGACAGGGGATCGTCGGTCGGACACTGAAGCTTTCTTT
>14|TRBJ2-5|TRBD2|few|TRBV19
CASSMGAGAPTQYF
TGTGCCAGTAGTATGGGAGCGGGGGCTCCGACCCAGTACTTC
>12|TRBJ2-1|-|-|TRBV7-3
CASSPSGQGRFF
TGTGCCAGCAGCCCCTCTGGGCAGGGAAGGTTCTTC
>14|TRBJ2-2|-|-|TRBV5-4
CASRTGFGTGELFF
TGTGCCAGCAGGACAGGTTTTGGCACCGGGGAGCTGTTTTTT
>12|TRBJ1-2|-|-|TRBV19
CASSIARGYYTF
TGTGCCAGTAGTATTGCCAGGGGTTACTACACCTTC
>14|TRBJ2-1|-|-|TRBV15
CATSSQDFYNEQFF
TGTGCCACCAGCAGTCAGGACTTTTACAATGAGCAGTTCTTC
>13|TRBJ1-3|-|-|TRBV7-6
CASSYRRGDTIYF
TGTGCCAGCAGCTATAGACGAGGAGACACCATATATTTT
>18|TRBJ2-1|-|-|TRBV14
CASSQDRVATGWRNEQFF
TGTGCCAGCAGCCAAGATAGGGTAGCGACGGGCTGGAGGAATGAGCAGTTCTTC
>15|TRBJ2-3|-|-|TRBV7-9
CASSRDFTSTDTQYF
TGTGCCAGCAGCCGGGACTTTACTAGCACAGATACGCAGTATTTT
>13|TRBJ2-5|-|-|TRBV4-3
CASSQDSQETQYF
TGCGCCAGCAGCCAAGACAGCCAAGAGACCCAGTACTTC
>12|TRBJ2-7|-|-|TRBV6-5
CASSGSSYEQYF
TGTGCCAGCAGCGGGAGCTCCTACGAGCAGTACTTC
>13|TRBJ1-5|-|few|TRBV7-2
CASSLLGDQPQHF
TGTGCCAGCAGCTTACTTGGAGATCAGCCCCAGCATTTT
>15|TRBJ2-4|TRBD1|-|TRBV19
CASSPQGLAKNIQYF
TGTGCCAGTAGCCCACAGGGGCTAGCCAAAAACATTCAGTACTTC
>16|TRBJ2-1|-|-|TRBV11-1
CASSLGTFYSYNEQFF
TGTGCCAGCAGCTTAGGTACTTTCTATTCCTACAATGAGCAGTTCTTC
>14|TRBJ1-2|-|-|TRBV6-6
CASSVKEEVGGYTF
TGTGCCAGCAGTGTCAAAGAGGAAGTCGGGGGCTACACCTTC
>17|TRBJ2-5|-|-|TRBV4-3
CASSQDHWAGQISTQYF
TGCGCCAGCAGCCAAGATCATTGGGCAGGGCAAATATCGACCCAGTACTTC
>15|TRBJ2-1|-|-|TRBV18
CASSPSRGTYNEQFF
TGTGCCAGCTCACCGAGCCGGGGGACCTACAATGAGCAGTTCTTC
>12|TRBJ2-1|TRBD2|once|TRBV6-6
CASAGGPREQFF
TGTGCCAGCGCGGGGGGGCCCCGTGAGCAGTTCTTC
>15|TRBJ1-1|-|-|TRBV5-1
CASSPRDSLNTEAFF
TGCGCCAGCAGCCCTCGTGACAGTTTGAACACTGAAGCTTTCTTT
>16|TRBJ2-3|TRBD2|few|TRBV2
CASRVAGSRAADTQYF
TGTGCCAGCAGGGTAGCGGGCTCAAGGGCGGCAGATACGCAGTATTTT
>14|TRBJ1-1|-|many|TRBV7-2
CASSFGQGNTEAFF
TGTGCCAGCAGCTTTGGGCAGGGGAACACTGAAGCTTTCTTT
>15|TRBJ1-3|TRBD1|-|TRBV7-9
CASSSQGQTGNTIYF
TGTGCCAGCAGCTCCCAGGGACAGACTGGAAACACCATATATTTT
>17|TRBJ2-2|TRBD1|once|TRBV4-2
CASSQVRSGGIAGELFF
TGTGCCAGCAGCCAAGTTCGTTCAGGGGGCATCGCCGGGGAGCTGTTTTTT
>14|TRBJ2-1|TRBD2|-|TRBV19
CASSIVAGGREQFF
TGTGCCAGTAGTATAGTAGCGGGGGGCCGTGAGCAGTTCTTC
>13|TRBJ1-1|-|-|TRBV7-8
CASSAAGAAEAFF
TGTGCCAGCAGCGCCGCAGGGGCCGCTGAAGCTTTCTTT
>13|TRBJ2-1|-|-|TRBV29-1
CSVGGEVVNEQFF
TGCAGCGTTGGAGGTGAGGTGGTGAATGAGCAGTTCTTC
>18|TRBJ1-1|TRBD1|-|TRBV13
CASSSYPALQGDSTEAFF
TGTGCCAGCAGCTCCTATCCTGCACTACAGGGGGATAGCACTGAAGCTTTCTTT
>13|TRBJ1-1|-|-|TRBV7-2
CASSLGGGSEAFF
TGTGCCAGCAGCTTAGGGGGGGGGTCTGAAGCTTTCTTT
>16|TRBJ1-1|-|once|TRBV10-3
CAISGIARGPNTEAFF
TGTGCCATCAGTGGGATAGCTCGAGGGCCGAACACTGAAGCTTTCTTT
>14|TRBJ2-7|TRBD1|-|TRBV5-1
CASSVRTGGHEQYF
TGCGCCAGCAGCGTTCGGACAGGGGGCCACGAGCAGTACTTC